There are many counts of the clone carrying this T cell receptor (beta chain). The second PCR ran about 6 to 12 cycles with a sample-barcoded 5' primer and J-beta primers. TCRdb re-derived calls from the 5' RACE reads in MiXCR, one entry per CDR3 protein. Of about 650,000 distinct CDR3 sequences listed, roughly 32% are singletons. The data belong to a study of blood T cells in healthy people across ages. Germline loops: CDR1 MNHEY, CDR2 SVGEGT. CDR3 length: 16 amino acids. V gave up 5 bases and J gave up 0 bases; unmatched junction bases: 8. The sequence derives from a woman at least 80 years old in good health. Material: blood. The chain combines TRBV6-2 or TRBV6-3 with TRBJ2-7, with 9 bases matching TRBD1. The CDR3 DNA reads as TGTGCCAGCAGTCTAGGACAGGGGACAACCTCCTACGAGCAGTACTTC. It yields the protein CASSLGQGTTSYEQYF.